The rows below give T cell receptor beta chains drawn from one sample of a study of blood T cells in healthy people across ages. TCRdb passed the 5' RACE reads through MiXCR, listing each CDR3 protein once. The table includes 600,000 to 850,000 distinct CDR3 sequences, roughly 41% detected once. Specimen: blood. Every receptor here comes from a woman in her fifties or sixties in good health. Both conserved end residues are part of each CDR3. The order of the fields is CDR3 DNA, CDR3 protein, D gene, J gene, clone size, V gene. The D gene is left open where the match is weak. Size values are once, few and many counts, or a class for expanded clones, and some rows have none.

TGTGCCAGCAGTCGAGCGGGAGACCCCTACGAGCAGTACTTC | CASSRAGDPYEQYF | TRBD2 | TRBJ2-7 | few | TRBV6-5
TGCGCCAGCAGCCCCGAACAGGGAACGGGCTATGGCTACACCTTC | CASSPEQGTGYGYTF | NA | TRBJ1-2 | few | TRBV5-1
TGCGCCAGCGGGCTAGCGGGGAGCTCCTACAATGAGCAGTTCTTC | CASGLAGSSYNEQFF | TRBD2 | TRBJ2-1 | NA | TRBV5-1
TGTGCCACCAGTGATTTAGACCTAGCGGGTTACAATGAGCAGTTCTTC | CATSDLDLAGYNEQFF | TRBD2 | TRBJ2-1 | few | TRBV24-1
TGTGCCAGCAGCCGGGACAGAATCACCGGGGAGCTGTTTTTT | CASSRDRITGELFF | TRBD1 | TRBJ2-2 | NA | TRBV3-1
TGTGCCAGCAGCCCACCGAGTGGTATCGAGCAGTACTTC | CASSPPSGIEQYF | NA | TRBJ2-7 | many | TRBV7-2
TGTGCCAGCAGCCCCGGACAGGAACAAGAGACCCAGTACTTC | CASSPGQEQETQYF | TRBD1 | TRBJ2-5 | few | TRBV5-5
TGCAGTGTCCAGGGACGGGCTACCTACGAGCAGTACTTC | CSVQGRATYEQYF | NA | TRBJ2-7 | NA | TRBV20-1
TGTGCCTGGGGGGACAGCGATCAGCCCCAGCATTTT | CAWGDSDQPQHF | TRBD1 | TRBJ1-5 | NA | TRBV30
TGTGCCAGCAGCCCCCAAGTGGGAGGGGCTGGGGCCAACGTCCTGACTTTC | CASSPQVGGAGANVLTF | TRBD2 | TRBJ2-6 | NA | TRBV9
TGTGCCAGCAGTGAACGGCAGGGCTGGGGCTACACCTTC | CASSERQGWGYTF | NA | TRBJ1-2 | few | TRBV6-1
TGTGCCAGCAGCCCACAGGGTCCTAGCGGCCACACAGATACGCAGTATTTT | CASSPQGPSGHTDTQYF | NA | TRBJ2-3 | NA | TRBV9
TGTGCCAGCAGCGGGTACAGGGCGGGCTACACCTTC | CASSGYRAGYTF | NA | TRBJ1-2 | NA | TRBV5-5
TGTGCCAGCAGCCAGTTACAGGGGATGAACACTGAAGCTTTCTTT | CASSQLQGMNTEAFF | TRBD1 | TRBJ1-1 | NA | TRBV7-2
TGTGCCAGCAGCTCGGGACAGGGGTTTGATGGCTACACCTTC | CASSSGQGFDGYTF | TRBD1 | TRBJ1-2 | NA | TRBV28
TGTGCCAGCAGCCAAGCAAGGACTTACGGGGCCAACGTCCTGACTTTC | CASSQARTYGANVLTF | NA | TRBJ2-6 | NA | TRBV4-2
TGCGTCAGCAGTGTGAGTACAGGGGCAGATACGCAGTATTTT | CVSSVSTGADTQYF | TRBD1 | TRBJ2-3 | NA | TRBV10-2
TGTGCCACACAGGGTGGCCCCTACGAGCAGTACTTC | CATQGGPYEQYF | NA | TRBJ2-7 | NA | TRBV10-3
TGCAGTGCTAGTCCAGGGGGCAGCTATGGCTACACCTTC | CSASPGGSYGYTF | TRBD1 | TRBJ1-2 | NA | TRBV20-1
TGTGCCAGCAGTGAATTCGGACAGGAGAACACTGAAGCTTTCTTT | CASSEFGQENTEAFF | TRBD1 | TRBJ1-1 | NA | TRBV2
TGTGCCAGCTCACCGGACGCCAATCAGCCCCAGCATTTT | CASSPDANQPQHF | NA | TRBJ1-5 | NA | TRBV18
TGTGCCAGCAGCTTAGCGACTGGGACAGGCACAGATACGCAGTATTTT | CASSLATGTGTDTQYF | TRBD1 | TRBJ2-3 | many | TRBV7-2
TGCAGTGCTACTAGCCCGAACACCGGGGAGCTGTTTTTT | CSATSPNTGELFF | NA | TRBJ2-2 | NA | TRBV20-1
TGCAGTGCTAGAAGGAATCCCGTGAGTTCTTCACCCCTCCACTTT | CSARRNPVSSSPLHF | NA | TRBJ1-6 | NA | TRBV20-1
TGTGCCAGCAGTGACGGAGCAGACATGAACACTGAAGCTTTCTTT | CASSDGADMNTEAFF | NA | TRBJ1-1 | NA | TRBV25-1
TGTGCCACCAGTGATTTGCGAGCGGGGATTAGCAATCAGCCCCAGCATTTT | CATSDLRAGISNQPQHF | NA | TRBJ1-5 | NA | TRBV24-1
TGCAGTGCTAGATTACCAGGGGGGGAGACCCAGTACTTC | CSARLPGGETQYF | NA | TRBJ2-5 | few | TRBV20-1
TGCAGCGTGGCAATTGGACAGGGGGGCTTAACTGAAGCTTTCTTT | CSVAIGQGGLTEAFF | TRBD1 | TRBJ1-1 | NA | TRBV29-1
TGCAGCGCCTACAGGGGGCTTGGGGAGCTGTTTTTT | CSAYRGLGELFF | TRBD1 | TRBJ2-2 | few | TRBV29-1
TGCGCCAGCAGCTTTGACACCTACAATGAGCGGTTCTTC | CASSFDTYNERFF | NA | TRBJ2-1 | NA | TRBV5-1
TGTGGAGGCGACTCAAACTCCTACGAGCAGTACTTC | CGGDSNSYEQYF | NA | TRBJ2-7 | few | TRBV7-3
TGTGCCAGCAGTTCAATCTCGGGACTCGCCTACGAGCAGTACTTC | CASSSISGLAYEQYF | NA | TRBJ2-7 | NA | TRBV6-5
TGTGCCACCAGTGATGCCCCCGGGTCGACGGAGAACGAGCAGTACTTC | CATSDAPGSTENEQYF | NA | TRBJ2-7 | NA | TRBV24-1
TGTGCCAGCAGTTACGAGGGGACGAGCTACAATGAGCAGTTCTTC | CASSYEGTSYNEQFF | NA | TRBJ2-1 | once | TRBV6-5
TGTGCCAGCAGTGAGCTACTAGCGGGGGTTTACAATGAGCAGTTCTTC | CASSELLAGVYNEQFF | TRBD2 | TRBJ2-1 | NA | TRBV27
TGTGCCAGCAGCCAAGATGGGTATAGCGGGAGAGGCAATGAGCAGTTCTTC | CASSQDGYSGRGNEQFF | TRBD2 | TRBJ2-1 | NA | TRBV3-1
TGTGCCAGCAGCTCCGGGACAGGGAAGGGGAACACTGAAGCTTTCTTT | CASSSGTGKGNTEAFF | TRBD1 | TRBJ1-1 | few | TRBV7-9
TGTGCCACCAGCAGAGGAGGGGTTGGGGCCAACGTCCTGACTTTC | CATSRGGVGANVLTF | NA | TRBJ2-6 | NA | TRBV15
TGTGCCAGCAGCGTACTGACAGGACCTTACAATGAGCAGTTCTTC | CASSVLTGPYNEQFF | NA | TRBJ2-1 | few | TRBV9
TGTGCCAGCCGCAGATCTAACTATGGCTACACCTTC | CASRRSNYGYTF | NA | TRBJ1-2 | NA | TRBV11-3
TGTGCCAGCAGCTTAAAACCAGGGGGGCCGGGCTACAATGAGCAGTTCTTC | CASSLKPGGPGYNEQFF | NA | TRBJ2-1 | few | TRBV11-2
TGTGCCAGCAGTTACTCGAACCACAGGAACTATGGCTACACCTTC | CASSYSNHRNYGYTF | NA | TRBJ1-2 | NA | TRBV6-5
TGTGCCAGCAGTCCCTTACAGGGGGCGGGAGAGCAGTACTTC | CASSPLQGAGEQYF | TRBD1 | TRBJ2-7 | NA | TRBV28
TGCAGCGTTGAAGATGGTGGAGGGGGCGAGCAGTACTTC | CSVEDGGGGEQYF | NA | TRBJ2-7 | many | TRBV29-1
TGCAGTGCTAGAGATGTGAGATATGGCTACACCTTC | CSARDVRYGYTF | NA | TRBJ1-2 | NA | TRBV20-1
TGTGCCAGTAGTATAGATACCGGGACTAGCGCTAGCAATGAGCAGTTCTTC | CASSIDTGTSASNEQFF | TRBD2 | TRBJ2-1 | few | TRBV19
TGTGCCAGCAGTTTCCAGGGTGCCGGGGAGCTGTTTTTT | CASSFQGAGELFF | NA | TRBJ2-2 | few | TRBV12-3/TRBV12-4
TGTGCCAGCAGCGACGGACAGGGGGGGTACGAGCAGTACTTC | CASSDGQGGYEQYF | TRBD1 | TRBJ2-7 | many | TRBV2
TGTGCCAGCAGCTTAGCGAGACTGTACGAGCAGTACTTC | CASSLARLYEQYF | NA | TRBJ2-7 | few | TRBV7-2
TGTGCCAGCAGCTTAGGAAGGTTCAATGAGCAGTACTTC | CASSLGRFNEQYF | NA | TRBJ2-7 | NA | TRBV11-2
TGCGCCAGCAGCTCCCCGGGACAGGAGCGAAGCTCCTACGAGCAGTACTTC | CASSSPGQERSSYEQYF | TRBD1 | TRBJ2-7 | NA | TRBV7-2
TGTGCCAGCAGCTTAGTTGGGGGGCCCACGGATACGCAGTATTTT | CASSLVGGPTDTQYF | NA | TRBJ2-3 | many | TRBV7-2
TGTGCCAGCTCACCTCGTGCGAACGAGCAGTACTTC | CASSPRANEQYF | NA | TRBJ2-7 | NA | TRBV18
TGTGCCAGCAGTTTAGCGGCGGCCCAAGAGACCCAGTACTTC | CASSLAAAQETQYF | NA | TRBJ2-5 | few | TRBV12-3/TRBV12-4
TGTGCCACCAGCAGACATGTGAACACTGAAGCTTTCTTT | CATSRHVNTEAFF | NA | TRBJ1-1 | NA | TRBV15
TGTGCCAGCAGATCACGGACAGGGGTTGTGAGTGAAAAACTGTTTTTT | CASRSRTGVVSEKLFF | TRBD1 | TRBJ1-4 | NA | TRBV6-2/TRBV6-3
TGTGCCAGCAGCCCCCCCAGCGGGAGGGGAGAGCAGTTCTTC | CASSPPSGRGEQFF | TRBD2 | TRBJ2-1 | NA | TRBV7-2
TGTGCCAGCAGCTGGACTAGCGGGGGGGCTTTAGGGGAGCTGTTTTTT | CASSWTSGGALGELFF | TRBD2 | TRBJ2-2 | NA | TRBV7-2